This T cell receptor beta chain was retrieved from a study of T cell responses to AZD1222 COVID-19 vaccine. At the level of the study: Doses given second, at about 4 or about 12 weeks, were pooled.

Clones were read by immunoSEQ multiplex PCR, and TCRdb kept only the in-frame ones, dropping some. The sample has under 130,000 clones, 82% seen once. From germline, CDR1 is SEHNR and CDR2 FQNEAQ (reference sequence). The CDR3 runs to 15 residues. The V end lost 6 bases, the J end lost 10 bases, and 24 bases lay between the germline ends. This chain uses TRBV7-9 with TRBJ1-1; TRBD1 might be the D (5 bases). This receptor was identified in an adult in good health. This material consisted of peripheral blood, taken on day 0 of AZD1222 vaccination. CDR3 loop: CASREGDGGIRVAFF. The CDR3 nucleotides are TGTGCCAGCAGGGAAGGGGACGGGGGAATTCGCGTAGCTTTCTTT. Drawing the rest from reference TRBV7-9 and TRBJ1-1, the complete variable domain is DTGVSQNPRHKITKRGQNVTFRCDPISEHNRLYWYRQTLGQGPEFLTYFQNEAQLEKSRLLSDRFSAERPKGSFSTLEIQRTEQGDSAMYLCASREGDGGIRVAFFGQGTRLTVV.